The rows below give T cell receptor beta chains drawn from one sample of a study of CD8+ T cells in alopecia areata. Using immunoSEQ multiplex PCR, the repertoire was profiled, and TCRdb retains in-frame clones only, with some absent. The data hold about 5,900 clones, with 60% to 65% observed a single time. The source material was skin, sampled between weeks 30 and 35, from a patient treated with tofacitinib. The source is a human donor with alopecia areata. Each CDR3 is given with its conserved first and last residue. The D gene is left open where the match is weak. Rows may omit the clone size; those that give it use once, few, many or a size class.

D gene: TRBD1
clone size: few
V gene: TRBV14
J gene: TRBJ2-3
CDR3 DNA: TGTGCCAGCAGCCGACAGGGGCGGAACACAGATACGCAGTATTTT
CDR3 protein: CASSRQGRNTDTQYF

D gene: NA
clone size: NA
V gene: TRBV6-5
J gene: TRBJ1-3
CDR3 DNA: TGTGCCAGCAGTCGCGGTGGCACTGGAAACACCATATATTTT
CDR3 protein: CASSRGGTGNTIYF

D gene: TRBD2
clone size: large
V gene: TRBV11-2
J gene: TRBJ2-1
CDR3 DNA: TGTGCCAGCAGCGTTAGATGGCTAGCGGGAGCATATGAGCAGTTCTTC
CDR3 protein: CASSVRWLAGAYEQFF

D gene: NA
clone size: few
V gene: TRBV9
J gene: TRBJ1-2
CDR3 DNA: TGTGCCAGCACGGTTAACCCCATGGTTCCCCAGTATGGCTACACCTTC
CDR3 protein: CASTVNPMVPQYGYTF

D gene: NA
clone size: NA
V gene: TRBV10-2
J gene: TRBJ2-3
CDR3 DNA: TGCGCCAGCAGTGTGGAGGGGGCAGTGTGCACAGATACGCAGTATTTT
CDR3 protein: CASSVEGAVCTDTQYF

D gene: NA
clone size: NA
V gene: TRBV25-1
J gene: TRBJ1-2
CDR3 DNA: TGTGCCAGCCAATCACTTGGGGCCCGAGGGGGCTACACCTTC
CDR3 protein: CASQSLGARGGYTF

D gene: TRBD2
clone size: NA
V gene: TRBV9
J gene: TRBJ2-3
CDR3 DNA: TGTGCCAGCAGCGGTAGCAGAGCGGGGGCCTTCGCAGATACGCAGTATTTT
CDR3 protein: CASSGSRAGAFADTQYF

D gene: NA
clone size: few
V gene: TRBV6-1
J gene: TRBJ1-6
CDR3 DNA: TGTGCCAGCAAGGAAGGGGTTTTAAATTCACCCCTCCACTTT
CDR3 protein: CASKEGVLNSPLHF

D gene: TRBD2
clone size: NA
V gene: TRBV13
J gene: TRBJ2-1
CDR3 DNA: TGTGCCACTACGACTAGCGGCGGCTCCTACAATGAGCAGTTCTTC
CDR3 protein: CATTTSGGSYNEQFF

D gene: NA
clone size: NA
V gene: TRBV6-1
J gene: TRBJ2-7
CDR3 DNA: TGTGCCAGCAGCGGGCAGGGGTCGGCCGAGCAGTACTTC
CDR3 protein: CASSGQGSAEQYF

D gene: NA
clone size: NA
V gene: TRBV5-1
J gene: TRBJ1-4
CDR3 DNA: TGCGCCAGCACCAAGGGACGGGGGACTAATGAAAAACTGTTTTTT
CDR3 protein: CASTKGRGTNEKLFF

D gene: TRBD1
clone size: NA
V gene: TRBV7-2
J gene: TRBJ1-2
CDR3 DNA: TGTGCCAGCAGCTTAGAGGACAGGCAAAGCTCTGGCTACACCTTC
CDR3 protein: CASSLEDRQSSGYTF

D gene: TRBD1
clone size: NA
V gene: TRBV4-1
J gene: TRBJ2-6
CDR3 DNA: TGCGCCAGCACCATTTATTTACAGGGGGCTGACGTCCTGACTTTC
CDR3 protein: CASTIYLQGADVLTF

D gene: NA
clone size: NA
V gene: TRBV6-6
J gene: TRBJ2-5
CDR3 DNA: TGTGCCAGCAGTTACTCGGGCCGAGAGACCCAGTACTTC
CDR3 protein: CASSYSGRETQYF

D gene: NA
clone size: few
V gene: TRBV6-5
J gene: TRBJ1-4
CDR3 DNA: TGTGCCAGCAGCCGGGGAGGGGTTGGGGAAAAACTGTTTTTT
CDR3 protein: CASSRGGVGEKLFF

D gene: NA
clone size: NA
V gene: TRBV6-1
J gene: TRBJ2-1
CDR3 DNA: TGTGCCAGCAGTGAAGTGGGGATCTTC
CDR3 protein: CASSEVGIF

D gene: NA
clone size: NA
V gene: TRBV2
J gene: TRBJ1-2
CDR3 DNA: TGTGCCAGTCGTGGGGAGTCCTATGGCTACACCTTC
CDR3 protein: CASRGESYGYTF

D gene: TRBD1
clone size: NA
V gene: TRBV20-1
J gene: TRBJ2-7
CDR3 DNA: TGCAGTGCTACAGGGGGCTACGAGCAGTACTTC
CDR3 protein: CSATGGYEQYF

D gene: NA
clone size: NA
V gene: TRBV27
J gene: TRBJ2-2
CDR3 DNA: TGTGCCAGCAGTTTACTCTTTCCTCAGGGGTCCGGGGAGCTGTTTTTT
CDR3 protein: CASSLLFPQGSGELFF

D gene: NA
clone size: NA
V gene: TRBV27
J gene: TRBJ2-3
CDR3 DNA: TGTGCCAGCAGTTCCCCGGGGTTTACGCAGTATTTT
CDR3 protein: CASSSPGFTQYF

D gene: NA
clone size: few
V gene: TRBV5-1
J gene: TRBJ1-2
CDR3 DNA: TGCGCCAGCAGCCCGAGTCAAATACGGAACTATGGCTACACCTTC
CDR3 protein: CASSPSQIRNYGYTF

D gene: NA
clone size: NA
V gene: TRBV25-1
J gene: TRBJ1-1
CDR3 DNA: TGTGCCAGCAGTACAAAGAACACTGAAGCTTTCTTT
CDR3 protein: CASSTKNTEAFF

D gene: NA
clone size: once
V gene: TRBV5-1
J gene: TRBJ2-5
CDR3 DNA: TGCGCCAGCAGCGTCCTCGAGGGGGGAGGAGAGACCCAGTACTTC
CDR3 protein: CASSVLEGGGETQYF

D gene: NA
clone size: NA
V gene: TRBV9
J gene: TRBJ2-1
CDR3 DNA: TGTGCCAGCAGCGTTAACAGGGCCCTCTACAATGAGCAGTTCTTC
CDR3 protein: CASSVNRALYNEQFF

D gene: TRBD1
clone size: NA
V gene: TRBV7-9
J gene: TRBJ1-1
CDR3 DNA: TGTGCCAGCAGCTCCGGCCCGACAGGGAAGAACACTGAAGCTTTCTTT
CDR3 protein: CASSSGPTGKNTEAFF

D gene: NA
clone size: once
V gene: TRBV7-6
J gene: TRBJ2-5
CDR3 DNA: TGTGCCAGCAGCCCCCTACGGGGGCAGGAAGGGAAGGAAGAGACCCAGTACTTC
CDR3 protein: CASSPLRGQEGKEETQYF

D gene: NA
clone size: NA
V gene: TRBV7-9
J gene: TRBJ1-1
CDR3 DNA: TGTGCCAGCAGCCCCTACAGGGCCACTGAAGCTTTCTTT
CDR3 protein: CASSPYRATEAFF